A single T cell receptor beta chain is shown here with its context. The antigen it recognizes is unknown. Base quality data are lacking; no much larger clone is found one base away. Cut back by 5 bases and 0 bases, the V and J ends lie 14 bases apart. As encoded in the germline V gene, CDR1 is SGHRS while CDR2 is YFSETQ. The CDR3 numbers 15 residues from cysteine through phenylalanine. Only the CDR3 region is kept as DNA, spanning 45 bases read in frame from base 1. The CDR3 regions of human TCRbeta chains were analyzed by immunosequencing. The study's processing was this. Repertoire TCRs were checked for matches against a reference library of SARS-CoV-2-specific TCRs that had been generated using the MIRA antigen-specificity platform. Breadth was defined as the fraction of unique TCRs that were SARS-CoV-2-associated, and depth was defined as the fraction of total T cells that were SARS-CoV-2-associated. Using the MIRA data, each spike-specific TCR was mapped to the spike region that the TCR reacts to and placed in a CD4 or CD8 class. Log10-transformed breadth and depth values were compared by one-way ANOVA with Sidak's multiple comparisons tests. Here the immuneACCESS table is served through TCRdb, limited to in-frame sequences with V and J called. Missing clones are a known gap in these copies; in checked studies unresolved V genes cover under half, and the rest lacks a known reason. V and J calls and clone size are copied from that table; D and trimming were computed from the DNA. Present in this sample are around 25,000 clones, more than 75% of which were seen just once. The ten largest clones add up to 34% of the sample.

This sample's time point label indicates: about 28 days (+/-7) after the second vaccine dose. Because spike-specific TCR depth and breadth did not differ between the two schedules, AZD1222 recipients who got a second dose at roughly 4 weeks were pooled with those who got a second dose at roughly 12 weeks. Samples from vaccinated people were obtained from the UK trials COV001 and COV002, which included a single-blind randomized controlled phase 2/3 trial of AZD1222 (ChAdOx1 nCoV-19) in healthy adults. For TCRbeta chain sequencing, PBMC samples were collected from trial participants at day 0 and at day 28 after the second dose. These data come from a study of T cell responses to AZD1222 COVID-19 vaccine (dated by TCRdb to the early 2020s). For the wider study: A total of 233 trial participants underwent TCR sequencing, of whom some 210 received two doses of AZD1222 and about 25 received two doses of the MenACWY control vaccine. Trial participants were enrolled by age into subgroups of 18-55, 56-69 and 70-plus years, and roughly 160, 29 and 62 TCR-sequenced participants, respectively, were included in these subgroups.

Study-wide conclusions, independent of this receptor: Because no day 14 peak-response samples were available, the repertoires could be characterized only after the peak T cell response. The 56-69-year group was small, and its depth increase did not reach significance, likely because of low power. After two AZD1222 doses, spike-specific TCR breadth and depth were significantly higher than at day 0 and than in MenACWY recipients. Participants were mostly white British, with more females than males. The authors suggested clonal diversity may have been underestimated. Conclusions about previously exposed vaccinees are limited because only five or six AZD1222 recipients were SARS-CoV-2 seropositive at baseline. Reportedly, close to half of the unique spike-specific TCRs recognized epitopes lying outside the regions that are mutated in the B.1.351 and B.1.1.7 variants. The vaccine-associated CD4 TCRs covered the entire spike protein, and the dominant responses fell in regions 160-218 and 743-854.

The clonotype comes from an adult who received the AZD1222 COVID-19 vaccine. The material sequenced was peripheral blood, taken 28 days after the second AZD1222 dose. The chain couples TRBV5-1 to TRBJ2-5; the D gene is perhaps TRBD2, on 5 matching bases. The CDR3: CASRSRGFDQETQYF. Here is the DNA: TGCGCCAGCAGGTCCCGAGGGTTCGACCAAGAGACCCAGTACTTC. The full variable domain, with segments outside the CDR3 supplied by the reference TRBV5-1 and TRBJ2-5 proteins, appears as KAGVTQTPRYLIKTRGQQVTLSCSPISGHRSVSWYQQTPGQGLQFLFEYFSETQRNKGNFPGRFSGRQFSNSRSEMNVSTLELGDSALYLCASRSRGFDQETQYFGPGTRLLVL.